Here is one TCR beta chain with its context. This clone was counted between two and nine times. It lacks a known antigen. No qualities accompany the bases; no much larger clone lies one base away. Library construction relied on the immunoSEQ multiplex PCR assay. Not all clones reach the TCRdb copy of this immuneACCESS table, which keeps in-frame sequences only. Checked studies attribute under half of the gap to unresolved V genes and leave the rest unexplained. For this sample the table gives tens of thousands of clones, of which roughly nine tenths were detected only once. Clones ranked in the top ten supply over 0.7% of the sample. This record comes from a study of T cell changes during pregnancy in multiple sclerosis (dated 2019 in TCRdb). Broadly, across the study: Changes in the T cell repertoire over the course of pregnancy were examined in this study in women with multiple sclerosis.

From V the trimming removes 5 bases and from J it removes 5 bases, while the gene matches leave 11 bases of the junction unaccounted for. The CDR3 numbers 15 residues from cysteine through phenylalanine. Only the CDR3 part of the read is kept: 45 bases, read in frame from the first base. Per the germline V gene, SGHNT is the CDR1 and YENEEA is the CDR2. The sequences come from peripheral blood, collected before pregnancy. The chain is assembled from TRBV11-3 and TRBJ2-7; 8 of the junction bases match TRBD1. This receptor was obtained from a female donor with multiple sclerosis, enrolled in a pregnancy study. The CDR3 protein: CASSDTTGAENEQYF. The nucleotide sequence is TGTGCCAGCAGCGATACGACAGGGGCGGAAAACGAGCAGTACTTC.